Described below is a single TCR beta chain sequence and its context. Its antigen is not identified. This specimen belongs to a study of cytomegalovirus exposure and HLA in healthy donors. Study summary: Roughly four fifths of more than 300 genotyped donors fell in the Caucasian-associated ancestry cluster. General observations from the study: When analyzed later, a missense DCLRE1C variant was found to be linked to TCR beta V- and J-gene trimming.

Trimming took 8 bases from V and 4 from J, leaving 11 bases between them. Germline V CDR1 and CDR2: ENHRY, SYGVKD. This CDR3 is built from 13 residues. The PCR had 60 Vbeta and 13 Jbeta primers. Repertoires were generated with immunoSEQ multiplex PCR, while TCRdb's copy carries only in-frame clones and drops some. Altogether 150,000 to 200,000 clones are present, roughly 80% being singletons, with the ten largest covering over 4.5%. The clonotype was recovered from a male donor in good health and CMV-seronegative. J is TRBJ1-4 and V is TRBV10-3; no reliable D call. What was sequenced was PBMCs. Here the CDR3 reads CAIRSDLNEKLFF. As DNA, the CDR3 is TGTGCCATCCGTAGCGATCTTAATGAAAAACTGTTTTTT.